This TCR beta chain was retrieved from a study of control samples from healthy donors and cancer patients. Some clones are missing from TCRdb's copy, which holds only in-frame ones; the method was immunoSEQ multiplex PCR. The data show 120,000 or so clones, more than 85% seen once. The germline gives CDR1 LNHDA, CDR2 SQIVND (reference sequence). Trimming removed 4 bases from V and 2 bases from J, with 15 bases in between. There are 15 residues in the CDR3. Sequencing input: blood. This TCR was recovered from a man younger than 30 in good health. This chain connects TRBV19 to TRBJ2-7; D unclear. The CDR3 sequence is CASSTLGVNAYEQYF. CDR3 bases: TGTGCCAGTAGTACTCTTGGGGTAAATGCCTACGAGCAGTACTTC. The full variable domain, in which reference TRBV19 and TRBJ2-7 provide the parts outside the CDR3, is DGGITQSPKYLFRKEGQNVTLSCEQNLNHDAMYWYRQDPGQGLRLIYYSQIVNDFQKGDIAEGYSVSREKKESFPLTVTSAQKNPTAFYLCASSTLGVNAYEQYFGPGTRLTVT.